The clone carrying this T cell receptor beta chain turned up a few times. Its antigen is not identified. The stimulus was lysate of CMV-infected fibroblasts, about 10 ug/mL. CD4+ T cells upregulating both CD40 ligand and CD69 were sorted as responding cells. The data were obtained in a study of persistence of HIV-infected CD4 T cells. Sequencing used immunoSEQ version 4 in survey mode. Method: immunoSEQ multiplex PCR; TCRdb's copy keeps in-frame clones and lacks some. Of around 7,500 clones listed, 70% to 80% are singletons. This TCR was recovered from an adult woman with HIV who was CMV-seropositive. This specimen was CD4+ T cells sorted from PBMCs after roughly 19-hour stimulation, taken from a patient who received antiretroviral therapy.

The CDR3 sequence: CASSLRGSNDEQYF. The CDR3, as DNA: TGTGCCAGCAGCTTACGGGGGAGTAACGACGAGCAGTACTTC. The J gene is TRBJ2-7, the V gene TRBV7-9; a possible D gene is TRBD2 (6 bases). Trimming shortened V by 2 bases and J by 5 bases, and 13 bases separated the two germline ends. The CDR3 spans 14 residues. Germline values: CDR1 SEHNR, CDR2 FQNEAQ (reference sequence).